The entry below describes one T cell receptor (beta chain). Antigen specificity is unknown. The data are from a study of shared clonotypes between healthy human individuals. General study findings and limits: An effect of sequencing depth on clonotype sharing among donors was expected. The rarefaction results pointed to incomplete sorted-subset sequencing despite large depth.

Profiling relied on immunoSEQ multiplex PCR, and the TCRdb table lists in-frame clones only, not all of them. The sample consists of about 1.5 million clones, 98% of them appearing once. This clonotype originated in a man aged 25-45 years in good health. Sequences were obtained from naive CD4+ T cells sorted from blood. Specified subset: CD45RA+ positively selected.

CDR3 coding DNA: TGTGCCAGCAACCCTGCGACAGGGGTTATCGAGCAGTACTTC. It specifies CASNPATGVIEQYF. The J gene is TRBJ2-7, the V gene TRBV28, with 8 bases identical to TRBD1. The CDR3 has 14 residues. CDR1 and CDR2 from the germline V gene are MDHEN and SYDVKM. V trimming: 7 bases; J trimming: 6 bases; junction bases outside the gene matches: 11.